This T cell receptor beta chain was retrieved from a study of T cell responses to AZD1222 COVID-19 vaccine. About the study: Second-dose groups at about 4 or about 12 weeks were pooled.

The V gene lost 5 bases and the J gene lost 5 bases, with 5 bases spanning the gap. Per the germline V gene, CDR1 is MNHNY and CDR2 is SVGAGI (reference sequence). The length of the CDR3 is 11 residues. Sequencing was performed with immunoSEQ multiplex PCR; in TCRdb, only in-frame clones are kept and a portion is missing. The repertoire includes roughly 140,000 clones, less than 95% of them detected once, and about 1.7% sits in the top ten. Specimen: peripheral blood, collected on day 0 of AZD1222 vaccination. The chain carries TRBV6-6 and TRBJ2-3; D remains unclear. The sequence derives from an adult in good health. The CDR3 nucleotides read TGTGCCAGCAGTATAAGAGATACGCAGTATTTT. Protein product: CASSIRDTQYF.